A selection of T cell receptor beta chains follows, all from one sample in a study of blood T cell repertoires in COVID-19. Measured with immunoSEQ multiplex PCR; TCRdb has only the in-frame clones, and not every one. Here the sample spans 180,000 or so clones, about 85% being singletons. Sequenced sample: peripheral blood. Receptors were obtained from a woman aged 30 to 39 with active or convalescent COVID-19. Each CDR3 is given with its conserved first and last residue. The D gene is left open where the match is weak. The size of a clone is reported for some rows only, either as once, few or many, or as a class for expanded clones.

J,size,D,V,DNA,CDR3
TRBJ2-7,.,TRBD2,TRBV9,TGTGCCAGCAGCGTAGCTAGCGGGATTCCCTACGAGCAGTACTTC,CASSVASGIPYEQYF
TRBJ2-7,.,TRBD1,TRBV7-2,TGTGCCAGCAGCCTCCCAGGGGGCTCCTACGAGCAGTACTTC,CASSLPGGSYEQYF
TRBJ2-1,.,.,TRBV27,.,CASSLFGSGTAYNEQFF
TRBJ2-2,few,TRBD1,TRBV9,TGTGCCAGCAGCGGAAACTGGGACAGGGTCGGGCTGTTTTTT,CASSGNWDRVGLFF
TRBJ1-3,.,TRBD1,TRBV28,TGTGCCAGCTTAGGAGGATTGGGACAGGGGAGAGGAGGCTCTGGAAACACCATATATTTT,CASLGGLGQGRGGSGNTIYF
TRBJ1-2,.,TRBD1,TRBV7-2,TGTGCCAGCAGCTTAGGCGGGCAGGGGGCGCGTGGTGGCTACACCTTC,CASSLGGQGARGGYTF
TRBJ1-5,.,.,TRBV19,TGTGCCAGTAGTATTGGGAGTAGCAATCAGCCCCAGCATTTT,CASSIGSSNQPQHF
TRBJ1-1,.,.,TRBV6-5,TGTGCCAGCAGCCTAAACCCCGGGGGCACTGAAGCTTTCTTT,CASSLNPGGTEAFF
TRBJ2-1,.,TRBD2,TRBV27,TGTGCCAGCAGTTCCCGCCGAGGACTAGCGGGACACGCCTACAATGAGCAGTTCTTC,CASSSRRGLAGHAYNEQFF
TRBJ2-3,.,.,TRBV5-1,TGCGCCAGCAGCTTGGTTGGGGAGGCGCAGTATTTT,CASSLVGEAQYF
TRBJ2-7,.,TRBD1,TRBV3-1/TRBV3-2,TGTGCCAGCAGCACAGGGGGGTCGGTGGGCTTTTTC,CASSTGGSVGFF
TRBJ2-7,once,TRBD2,TRBV4-1,TGCGCCAGCAGCCAATTCCCGAGTAGCGGGAACGAGCAGTACTTC,CASSQFPSSGNEQYF
TRBJ1-2,.,.,TRBV12-3/TRBV12-4,TGTGCCAGCAGTTTGGGGCAGAACTATGGCTACACCTTC,CASSLGQNYGYTF
TRBJ2-7,.,TRBD1,TRBV5-1,TGCGCCAGCAGCCGCCGACAGGGCATCTCCTACGAGCAGTACTTC,CASSRRQGISYEQYF
TRBJ1-1,.,.,TRBV19,TGTGCCAGTAACCGGGGGAGCCTTGACACTGAAGCTTTCTTT,CASNRGSLDTEAFF
TRBJ2-5,few,TRBD2,TRBV6-5,TGTGCCAGCCGCGAGCGGGGAGGTTGGGAGACCCAGTACTTC,CASRERGGWETQYF
TRBJ2-1,.,TRBD1,TRBV7-6,TGTGCCAGCAGGGCCGGGACAGGGACGTTAGATGAGCAGTTCTTC,CASRAGTGTLDEQFF
TRBJ1-4,.,.,TRBV5-1,TGCGCCAGCAGCCCCGGACATACTACTAATGAAAAACTGTTTTTT,CASSPGHTTNEKLFF
TRBJ2-7,.,.,TRBV5-5,TGTGCCAGCAGCATAAACAGGGACGAGCAGTACTTC,CASSINRDEQYF
TRBJ1-2,.,TRBD1,TRBV3-1/TRBV3-2,TGTGCCAGCAGCCCCCGCCCAGGGACAGGGGATGGCTACACCTTC,CASSPRPGTGDGYTF
TRBJ2-1,.,TRBD2,TRBV5-1,TGCGCCAGCAGCTTATTTAGCGGGACGGATGAGCAGTTCTTC,CASSLFSGTDEQFF
TRBJ2-3,.,TRBD1,TRBV19,TGTGCCATATCTGGGACAGGGGTACAGTATTTT,CAISGTGVQYF
TRBJ2-1,many,.,TRBV28,TGTGCCAGCAGTTTACCGCACTCCAATGAGCAGTTCTTC,CASSLPHSNEQFF
TRBJ2-2,.,TRBD1,TRBV30,TGTGCCTGGAGTCCCGGGACAGGGGGCTTTGCCGGGGAGCTGTTTTTT,CAWSPGTGGFAGELFF
TRBJ1-6,.,.,TRBV15,TGTGCCACCAGCAGAGTGCAGGGAAGCTCCTATAATTCACCCCTCCACTTT,CATSRVQGSSYNSPLHF
TRBJ1-2,.,.,TRBV11-2,TGTGCCAGCAAGCCCACAGGGATCTATGGCTACACCTTC,CASKPTGIYGYTF
TRBJ2-3,.,.,TRBV27,TGTGCCAGCTGGGTAAGCGCCGGAGGAGATACGCAGTATTTT,CASWVSAGGDTQYF
TRBJ1-4,.,.,TRBV7-2,TGTGCCAGCAGCTTGGGGGGGACTAATGAAAAACTGTTTTTT,CASSLGGTNEKLFF
TRBJ2-1,.,.,TRBV9,TGTGCCAGCTCCGACTTAAGCTCCTACAATGAGCAGTTCTTC,CASSDLSSYNEQFF
TRBJ2-7,few,TRBD2,TRBV18,TGTGCCAGCTCACCACCGTCTAGCGGGTACGAGCAGTACTTC,CASSPPSSGYEQYF
TRBJ1-2,.,TRBD1,TRBV6-5,TGTGCCAGCAGCCTCGGGACAGGACTCTATGGCTACACCTTC,CASSLGTGLYGYTF
TRBJ2-3,once,.,TRBV2,TGTGCCAGCGGGAGCCCTAGCACAGATACGCAGTATTTT,CASGSPSTDTQYF
TRBJ2-5,.,.,TRBV9,TGTGCCAGCAGCCCACCTATAGCGGAAACCAATTCTAGGGCAGAGACCCAGTACTTC,CASSPPIAETNSRAETQYF
TRBJ2-7,.,TRBD1,TRBV6-5,TGTGCCAGCAGTTCGGACAGGGGGGCCTACGAGCAGTACTTC,CASSSDRGAYEQYF
TRBJ2-7,.,.,TRBV5-3,TGTGCCAGAAGCGGGGCCCCTAGGGGTGAGCAGTACTTC,CARSGAPRGEQYF
TRBJ1-2,.,.,TRBV11-3,TGTGCCAGCAGCTTCGGCATAGGGGACTATGGCTACACCTTC,CASSFGIGDYGYTF
TRBJ1-1,once,TRBD1,TRBV5-4,TGTGCCAGCAGCTCATCCGGACAGGGCTTGACTGAAGCTTTCTTT,CASSSSGQGLTEAFF
TRBJ2-1,.,.,TRBV12-3/TRBV12-4,TGTGCCAGCACCGCGGGTATCTACAATGAGCAGTTCTTC,CASTAGIYNEQFF
TRBJ2-7,.,TRBD2,TRBV19,TGTGCCAGTGGTTGGACTAGCGGGAGGGCAACCAGAGGGGAGCAGTACTTC,CASGWTSGRATRGEQYF
TRBJ2-7,once,.,TRBV10-1,TGCGCCAGCAGTGACCTCCGGGAATTCGGCGAGCAGTACTTC,CASSDLREFGEQYF
TRBJ1-1,.,TRBD1,TRBV19,TGTGCCAGTAGTATCGCAGGGGGCGTAGGTCCCTCCCCTATGAACACTGAAGCTTTCTTT,CASSIAGGVGPSPMNTEAFF